This is a list of T cell receptor beta chains from one sample in a study of CD8 T cells in Susac syndrome. TCRdb redid the calling of the immunoSEQ multiplex PCR reads with MiXCR, one entry per CDR3 protein. The sample records over 300,000 distinct CDR3 sequences, about 90% being singletons. Sequenced input: CD4+ T cells from PBMCs. The receptors were gathered from a human donor with multiple sclerosis. CDR3s include the opening cysteine and the closing phenylalanine or tryptophan. Fields, in order: CDR3 length, clone size, D gene, J gene, V gene, CDR3 protein, CDR3 DNA. D genes are given only for firm matches. Clone size appears in some rows only: once, few, many, or a class for an expanded clone.

17 | NA | TRBD1 | TRBJ2-2 | TRBV18 | CASSAGRQGPNTGELFF | TGTGCCAGCTCAGCTGGGCGACAGGGCCCTAACACCGGGGAGCTGTTTTTT
14 | NA | NA | TRBJ1-2 | TRBV7-9 | CASSLGGGATGYTF | TGTGCCAGCAGCTTGGGGGGGGGCGCAACCGGCTACACCTTC
15 | once | TRBD1 | TRBJ1-2 | TRBV7-2 | CASSTRDSRIYGYTF | TGTGCCAGCAGCACCCGGGACAGCCGAATCTATGGCTACACCTTC
14 | NA | TRBD1 | TRBJ1-2 | TRBV7-2 | CASSSGQARYGYTF | TGTGCCAGCAGCTCGGGACAGGCCCGCTATGGCTACACCTTC
14 | NA | TRBD2 | TRBJ2-7 | TRBV10-2 | CASSGAGGLREQYF | TGCGCCAGCAGTGGTGCGGGGGGGTTGCGCGAGCAGTACTTC
15 | NA | TRBD2 | TRBJ2-1 | TRBV30 | CAWTKGSGGFNEQFF | TGTGCCTGGACCAAAGGTAGCGGGGGGTTCAATGAGCAGTTCTTC
15 | NA | NA | TRBJ2-2 | TRBV5-1 | CASSLQDPNTGELFF | TGCGCCAGCAGCTTACAGGATCCGAACACCGGGGAGCTGTTTTTT
15 | NA | TRBD1 | TRBJ2-7 | TRBV4-1 | CASSQVWDRGREQYF | TGCGCCAGCAGCCAAGTATGGGACAGGGGTCGGGAGCAGTACTTC
15 | once | TRBD1 | TRBJ2-5 | TRBV20-1 | CSASLQGAQIKTQYF | TGCAGTGCTAGTTTGCAGGGGGCGCAGATTAAGACCCAGTACTTC
16 | NA | NA | TRBJ1-5 | TRBV19 | CASSWGGAWGNQPQHF | TGTGCCAGTAGTTGGGGAGGGGCCTGGGGCAATCAGCCCCAGCATTTT
17 | NA | TRBD2 | TRBJ2-4 | TRBV12-3/TRBV12-4 | CASSPHLAGGHKNIQYF | TGTGCCAGCAGTCCCCACCTAGCGGGAGGGCACAAAAACATTCAGTACTTC
11 | NA | TRBD1 | TRBJ2-1 | TRBV29-1 | CSTTGFQEQFF | TGCAGCACGACAGGGTTCCAGGAGCAGTTCTTC
14 | NA | NA | TRBJ1-1 | TRBV29-1 | CSVGVTGSNTEAFF | TGCAGCGTCGGAGTAACAGGTTCCAACACTGAAGCTTTCTTT
16 | NA | TRBD1 | TRBJ1-3 | TRBV6-1 | CASSRTLNQGADTIYF | TGTGCCAGCAGCAGAACTCTTAATCAGGGGGCGGACACCATATATTTT
16 | once | NA | TRBJ2-1 | TRBV20-1 | CSASPQRDLLDNEQFF | TGCAGTGCTAGTCCCCAAAGGGACCTCCTAGACAATGAGCAGTTCTTC
14 | NA | NA | TRBJ1-2 | TRBV4-3 | CASSQVGEVRGYTF | TGCGCCAGCAGCCAAGTAGGGGAGGTTCGTGGCTACACCTTC
13 | NA | NA | TRBJ1-1 | TRBV12-5 | CASDTGLDTEAFF | TGTGCTAGTGATACAGGGCTGGACACTGAAGCTTTCTTT
12 | NA | NA | TRBJ2-5 | TRBV20-1 | CSASWGAETQYF | TGCAGTGCCAGTTGGGGGGCTGAGACCCAGTACTTC
16 | NA | NA | TRBJ2-2 | TRBV7-9 | CASSPIERANTGELFF | TGTGCCAGCAGCCCAATCGAGCGGGCGAACACCGGGGAGCTGTTTTTT
11 | NA | NA | TRBJ1-2 | TRBV3-1 | CASSQNLGYTF | TGTGCCAGCAGCCAAAATCTTGGCTACACCTTC
14 | NA | TRBD1 | TRBJ2-7 | TRBV5-1 | CASSSGQGAYEQYF | TGCGCCAGCAGCTCTGGACAGGGGGCCTACGAGCAGTACTTC
14 | NA | NA | TRBJ1-6 | TRBV11-3 | CASSLEAGASPLHF | TGTGCCAGCAGCTTAGAGGCAGGGGCTTCACCCCTCCACTTT
14 | NA | TRBD1 | TRBJ1-2 | TRBV5-1 | CASSLTGVFDGYTF | TGCGCCAGCAGCCTGACAGGGGTTTTTGATGGCTACACCTTC
15 | few | TRBD2 | TRBJ2-7 | TRBV20-1 | CSARDSRTSGYEQYF | TGCAGTGCTAGAGATAGTAGGACTAGCGGTTACGAGCAGTACTTC
17 | NA | TRBD2 | TRBJ2-5 | TRBV24-1 | CATSDLGMGRGQETQYF | TGTGCCACCAGTGATTTGGGGATGGGGCGGGGGCAAGAGACCCAGTACTTC
15 | few | NA | TRBJ1-4 | TRBV27 | CASSLSGRTNEKLFF | TGTGCCAGCAGTTTATCTGGGAGAACTAATGAAAAACTGTTTTTT
13 | NA | TRBD1 | TRBJ2-2 | TRBV30 | CAWSGQGIGELFF | TGTGCCTGGAGCGGACAGGGTATCGGGGAGCTGTTTTTT
14 | NA | NA | TRBJ2-1 | TRBV11-2 | CASSSRAYYNEQFF | TGTGCCAGCAGCTCCCGGGCTTACTACAATGAGCAGTTCTTC
16 | NA | NA | TRBJ2-1 | TRBV6-1 | CASSPLAVSSYNEQFF | TGTGCCAGCAGTCCCTTAGCGGTGAGCTCCTACAATGAGCAGTTCTTC
13 | NA | NA | TRBJ2-4 | TRBV2 | CASSGQRSNIQYF | TGTGCCAGCAGCGGACAGCGATCGAACATTCAGTACTTC
14 | NA | TRBD2 | TRBJ2-5 | TRBV12-3/TRBV12-4 | CASSSTSGTETQYF | TGTGCCAGCAGTTCGACTAGCGGGACGGAGACCCAGTACTTC
15 | NA | NA | TRBJ2-2 | TRBV5-4 | CASSLLVTNTGELFF | TGTGCCAGCAGCTTACTAGTAACTAACACCGGGGAGCTGTTTTTT
12 | NA | NA | TRBJ2-1 | TRBV29-1 | CSVGTAGAEQFF | TGCAGCGTTGGAACCGCCGGGGCTGAGCAGTTCTTC
15 | NA | NA | TRBJ2-2 | TRBV6-2/TRBV6-3 | CASSFYGANTGELFF | TGTGCCAGCAGTTTTTACGGGGCGAACACCGGGGAGCTGTTTTTT
18 | NA | NA | TRBJ2-7 | TRBV2 | CASSDSSVRAGTGDEQYF | TGTGCCAGCAGTGACAGTTCCGTAAGGGCAGGGACGGGGGACGAGCAGTACTTC
13 | NA | NA | TRBJ1-5 | TRBV5-6 | CASSFGVNQPQHF | TGTGCCAGCAGCTTCGGGGTGAATCAGCCCCAGCATTTT
12 | NA | TRBD1 | TRBJ1-6 | TRBV20-1 | CSAWTGLSPLHF | TGCAGTGCGTGGACAGGGCTTTCACCCCTCCACTTT
14 | NA | NA | TRBJ1-1 | TRBV5-1 | CASSLAPDSAEAFF | TGCGCCAGCAGCTTGGCCCCGGACAGCGCTGAAGCTTTCTTT
14 | NA | NA | TRBJ2-3 | TRBV20-1 | CSALRGGSTDTQYF | TGCAGTGCCCTTCGCGGCGGGAGCACAGATACGCAGTATTTT
15 | NA | NA | TRBJ1-3 | TRBV6-5 | CASSSAVNSGNTIYF | TGTGCCAGCAGTTCCGCAGTGAACTCTGGAAACACCATATATTTT
16 | NA | NA | TRBJ2-2 | TRBV4-1 | CASRMVGTAGTGELFF | TGCGCCAGCCGCATGGTGGGGACGGCGGGCACCGGGGAGCTGTTTTTT